Included here is one T cell receptor (beta chain) sequence, with context. Its specificity is not known. The source of the sample is a study of radiotherapy plus CTLA-4 blockade in lung cancer. This CDR3 spans 15 amino acids. The ends lost 6 bases at V and 3 bases at J; junction bases unmatched: 10. Germline CDR1 reads SGHRS; CDR2 reads YFSETQ. The study, taken as a whole, reports: Strongest reported response predictors: early blood clone changes and post-radiation interferon-beta.

The assay was immunoSEQ multiplex PCR, and TCRdb's table has in-frame clones only and misses some. The table records about 76,000 clones, about 84% of them present only once. Sequenced material: peripheral blood, taken from a patient treated with radiotherapy plus ipilimumab. This clonotype was obtained from a human donor with non-small cell lung cancer who had stable disease on radiotherapy plus ipilimumab. The chain employs TRBV5-1 and TRBJ2-3; 7 bases map to TRBD2. The CDR3 sequence: CASNSGPGGTDTQYF. CDR3 DNA: TGCGCCAGCAATTCAGGGCCGGGGGGAACAGATACGCAGTATTTT.